Following are 26 T cell receptor beta chains from one sample sequenced in a study of OX40 agonist ivuxolimab in advanced cancers. Assay used: immunoSEQ multiplex PCR; TCRdb lists only in-frame clones, some missing. The sample has approximately 99,000 clones; roughly 95% are singletons. Sample: CD4+ or CD8+ T cells sorted from blood, taken in a trial of the OX40 agonist ivuxolimab. The receptors were sampled from an adult with an advanced solid tumor such as melanoma, head and neck, liver or kidney cancer.

The chain recombines TRBV6-6 with TRBJ1-1, with D possibly TRBD1 on 5 matching bases. CDR3 length: 15 amino acids. The germline CDR1 and CDR2 sequences are MNHNY and SVGAGI (reference sequence). Trimming shortened V by 4 bases and J by 6 bases, and 18 bases separated the two germline ends. CDR3 amino acids: CASSLSGGLVAEAFF. CDR3 coding DNA: TGTGCCAGCAGTTTATCGGGGGGGTTGGTAGCTGAAGCTTTCTTT.

V and J are TRBV6-5 and TRBJ1-2, with TRBD1 as a possible D gene (6 bases). V gave up 0 bases and J gave up 5 bases, with 10 bases separating them. CDR1 is MNHEY and CDR2 is SVGAGI in the germline V gene. This CDR3 spans 14 amino acids. CDR3 sequence reads: CASSYSGTHYGYTF. The CDR3 DNA is TGTGCCAGCAGTTACTCCGGGACACATTATGGCTACACCTTC.

The chain has TRBV5-5 and TRBJ1-5, with TRBD1 matching 9 bases. With 1 base clipped from V and 5 bases from J, the junction kept 13 bases outside the gene matches. CDR3 length equals 18 residues. Germline V gives CDR1 SGHKS, CDR2 YYEKEE (reference sequence). DNA of the CDR3: TGTGCCAGCAGCTTGTCGGATCGATGGGGACAGGGAGATCAGCCCCAGCATTTT. It codes for CASSLSDRWGQGDQPQHF.

The chain is built from TRBV7-2 and TRBJ1-5, with D perhaps TRBD1 (5 bases). V lost 3 bases and J 10 bases, leaving 13 bases between the germline ends. The CDR3 sequence is 13 residues long. From germline, CDR1 is SGHTA and CDR2 FQGNSA. The CDR3 sequence: CASSLGVSKPQHF. The CDR3 DNA sequence: TGTGCCAGCAGCTTGGGGGTTTCAAAACCCCAGCATTTT.

The CDR3, as DNA: TGTGCCAGCAGCCCCCTCCTAGCGGGCTCCTACAATGAGCAGTTCTTC. It translates to CASSPLLAGSYNEQFF. The rearrangement uses TRBV9 and TRBJ2-1, with 8 positions matching TRBD2. In germline, CDR1 is SGDLS, CDR2 YYNGEE. V lost 4 bases to trimming and J lost 0 bases; unmatched junction nucleotides: 6. This CDR3 has 16 amino acids.

This clone was seen a single time. This chain links TRBV19 with TRBJ2-2; TRBD1 might be the D (5 bases). Germline V CDR1 and CDR2: LNHDA, SQIVND (reference sequence). CDR3 size: 14 residues. The germline V and J ends were trimmed by 7 bases and 0 bases, with 9 bases remaining between them. CDR3 sequence reads: CASKETANTGELFF. The CDR3 DNA sequence: TGTGCCAGTAAAGAGACAGCGAACACCGGGGAGCTGTTTTTT. The variable domain in full, with the rest retrieved from reference TRBV19 and TRBJ2-2, is DGGITQSPKYLFRKEGQNVTLSCEQNLNHDAMYWYRQDPGQGLRLIYYSQIVNDFQKGDIAEGYSVSREKKESFPLTVTSAQKNPTAFYLCASKETANTGELFFGEGSRLTVL.

This sequence joins TRBV5-4 and TRBJ1-4; D is possibly TRBD1 (6 bases). The V gene's germline CDR1 is SGHNT and CDR2 YYREEE (reference sequence). V was trimmed by 4 bases and J by 6 bases, leaving 13 bases between them. This CDR3 is 14 amino acids long. CDR3 amino acids: CASSVQGGYEKLFF. Written as DNA, the CDR3 is TGTGCCAGCAGCGTACAGGGAGGATATGAAAAACTGTTTTTT.

This chain connects TRBV11-1 to TRBJ2-5; 8 nucleotides line up with TRBD1. The germline CDR1 and CDR2 sequences are SGHAT and FQDESV (reference sequence). After removal of 0 bases from V and 5 bases from J, the junction contained 5 bases not matched to a gene. This CDR3 is built from 15 residues. The CDR3 region is CASSLASGGQETQYF. The CDR3 region has the DNA TGTGCCAGCAGCTTAGCGTCAGGGGGCCAGGAGACCCAGTACTTC.

The J gene is TRBJ1-5, the V gene TRBV28; D gene ambiguous. The V and J ends lost 3 bases and 7 bases respectively, with 13 bases between them. The germline gives CDR1 MDHEN, CDR2 SYDVKM. The CDR3 runs 14 residues. The CDR3 here is CASSFGGTAQPQHF. As DNA, the CDR3 is TGTGCCAGCAGTTTTGGTGGCACAGCCCAGCCCCAGCATTTT.

The gene calls are TRBV5-1 and TRBJ2-5; no clear D gene. CDR3 length: 14 amino acids. V shed 0 bases and J shed 6 bases, with 12 bases lying between them. CDR1 and CDR2 from the germline V gene are SGHRS and YFSETQ. The CDR3 region is CASSLEVTVKTQYF. CDR3 DNA: TGCGCCAGCAGCTTGGAAGTCACCGTCAAGACCCAGTACTTC. The entire variable domain, with the rest obtained from reference TRBV5-1 and TRBJ2-5, is as follows: KAGVTQTPRYLIKTRGQQVTLSCSPISGHRSVSWYQQTPGQGLQFLFEYFSETQRNKGNFPGRFSGRQFSNSRSEMNVSTLELGDSALYLCASSLEVTVKTQYFGPGTRLLVL.

This clone has a handful of counts. V usage is TRBV28 and J usage is TRBJ1-1; maybe TRBD1 (5 bases). CDR3 length: 12 amino acids. Germline values: CDR1 MDHEN, CDR2 SYDVKM. The V and J ends lost 5 bases and 9 bases respectively, with 13 bases between them. This CDR3 is CASSPRTPKAFF. The CDR3 nucleotides read TGTGCCAGCAGTCCCCGGACACCGAAAGCTTTCTTT. The complete variable domain, with remaining parts taken from reference TRBV28 and TRBJ1-1, reads DVKVTQSSRYLVKRTGEKVFLECVQDMDHENMFWYRQDPGLGLRLIYFSYDVKMKEKGDIPEGYSVSREKKERFSLILESASTNQTSMYLCASSPRTPKAFFGQGTRLTVV.

The rearrangement uses TRBV19 and TRBJ1-2, with D tentatively TRBD1 (5 bases). The CDR3 totals 14 residues. Between the trimmed V and J ends, which lost 5 bases and 6 bases, there was a span of 16 bases. Per germline, CDR1 LNHDA and CDR2 SQIVND (reference sequence). The CDR3 region has the DNA TGTGCCAGTAGTGTGACAGCTAAAGTCGATGGCTACACCTTC. This codes for CASSVTAKVDGYTF.

In this sample, this clone turned up once. This sequence joins TRBV27 and TRBJ2-1; TRBD2 matches at 9 bases. The germline V gene has CDR1 MNHEY and CDR2 SMNVEV (reference sequence). With V trimmed by 4 bases and J by 4 bases, 8 bases remained unmatched. This CDR3 has 16 amino acids. CDR3 bases: TGTGCCAGCAGTTCGGGCGGGAGGGCCTATTACAATGAGCAGTTCTTC. This encodes CASSSGGRAYYNEQFF.

The sample holds one count of this clone. The chain combines TRBV7-3 with TRBJ1-1; possibly TRBD1 for D (5 bases). The CDR3 is made up of 15 amino acids. Trimming stripped 5 bases from V and 2 bases from J, with 15 bases between. The germline V gene encodes CDR1 SGHTA and CDR2 FQGTGA. The CDR3 loop is CASSRGAGFNTEAFF. CDR3 in DNA: TGTGCCAGCAGCCGCGGGGCGGGGTTCAACACTGAAGCTTTCTTT.

The chain uses TRBV25-1 and TRBJ2-7; TRBD1 agrees at 10 bases. This CDR3 comprises 14 residues. From germline, CDR1 is MGHDK and CDR2 SYGVNS. V lost 6 bases to trimming and J lost 3 bases; unmatched junction nucleotides: 5. The CDR3 DNA reads TGTGCCAGCAGCGGACAGGGGGGGTTCTACGAGCAGTACTTC. It encodes CASSGQGGFYEQYF.

The rearrangement links TRBV6-5 to TRBJ1-5, with D perhaps TRBD1 (5 bases). The V and J ends lost 4 bases and 1 base respectively, with 11 bases between them. Germline CDR1 is MNHEY and CDR2 is SVGAGI. CDR3 length: 15 amino acids. CDR3 region: CASSLRGSSNQPQHF. The DNA for the CDR3 is TGTGCCAGCAGTTTGAGGGGTAGCAGCAATCAGCCCCAGCATTTT.

J is TRBJ2-7 and V is TRBV6-5; D gene unclear. Germline CDR1 is MNHEY and CDR2 is SVGAGI. The CDR3 spans 12 residues. Between the trimmed V and J ends, which lost 4 bases and 3 bases, there was a span of 7 bases. The CDR3 nucleotides read TGTGCCAGCAGTTCCGCCAGCTACGAGCAGTACTTC. This gives the protein CASSSASYEQYF.

The CDR3 loop reads CASSYSVLMNTEAFF. CDR3 sequence (DNA): TGTGCCAGCAGTTACTCGGTACTCATGAACACTGAAGCTTTCTTT. The gene calls are TRBV6-5 and TRBJ1-1, with D unresolved. The CDR3 is made up of 15 amino acids. V was pared by 0 bases and J by 0 bases, with 8 bases between. In germline, CDR1 is MNHEY, CDR2 SVGAGI.

This clone was counted once. The V and J genes are TRBV18 and TRBJ2-7; 7 bases match TRBD1. The germline gives CDR1 KGHSH, CDR2 LQKENI. The CDR3 is made up of 16 amino acids. With V trimmed by 3 bases and J by 4 bases, 12 bases remained unmatched. The CDR3 DNA is TGTGCCAGCTCACCCGGAGCCGGGACAGCCTCTTACGAGCAGTACTTC. It encodes CASSPGAGTASYEQYF. Variable domain in full (rest from reference TRBV18 and TRBJ2-7): NAGVMQNPRHLVRRRGQEARLRCSPMKGHSHVYWYRQLPEEGLKFMVYLQKENIIDESGMPKERFSAEFPKEGPSILRIQQVVRGDSAAYFCASSPGAGTASYEQYFGPGTRLTVT.

The rearrangement joins TRBV6-5 to TRBJ1-1; no definite D call. The V and J ends lost 6 bases and 1 base respectively, with 6 bases between them. The germline V gene has CDR1 MNHEY and CDR2 SVGAGI. The CDR3 extends over 12 amino acids. The CDR3 protein is CASRDRNTEAFF. In nucleotides, the CDR3 is TGTGCCAGCAGAGATAGGAACACTGAAGCTTTCTTT.

The CDR3 loop reads CASSEWETQYF. In DNA form, the CDR3 reads TGCGCCAGCAGTGAATGGGAGACCCAGTACTTC. The V call is TRBV10-2, the J call TRBJ2-5; D is ambiguous. The CDR3 extends over 11 amino acids. The V end was cut by 3 bases, the J end by 5 bases, with 4 bases between. CDR1 WSHSY and CDR2 SAAADI come from the germline V gene.

The gene calls are TRBV11-3 and TRBJ1-1; the D gene is possibly TRBD1 (5 bases). V was trimmed by 2 bases and J by 3 bases, leaving 7 bases between them. The CDR3 contains 13 residues. Germline V gene lookup returns CDR1 SGHNT and CDR2 YENEEA. The chain's CDR3 is CASSLLGDTEAFF. For the CDR3, the DNA is TGTGCCAGCAGCTTATTGGGGGACACTGAAGCTTTCTTT.

V usage is TRBV7-8 and J usage is TRBJ2-5, with D perhaps matching TRBD2 (5 bases). CDR1 SGHVS and CDR2 FQNEAQ come from the germline V gene. The CDR3 contains 15 residues. V was trimmed by 5 bases and J by 3 bases, leaving 16 bases between them. Written as DNA, the CDR3 is TGTGCCAGCAGCCGGCTTTGGCAGACTAAAGAGACCCAGTACTTC. The encoded protein is CASSRLWQTKETQYF.

About this clone itself: Distinct nucleotide sequences in the sample also encode this CDR3. The chain combines TRBV7-2 with TRBJ1-3, with D maybe TRBD1 (5 bases). The CDR3 is 15 amino acids. Germline lookup yields CDR1 SGHTA and CDR2 FQGNSA. The ends were cut back, 0 bases at V and 1 base at J, with 7 bases in the middle. CDR3 DNA: TGTGCCAGCAGCTTAGCGCAGGGATCTGGAAACACCATATATTTT. Its translation: CASSLAQGSGNTIYF.

J is TRBJ2-3 and V is TRBV7-7; D uncertain. CDR3 length: 13 amino acids. Trimming cost V 3 bases and J 0 bases, with 4 bases left between them. Germline V CDR1 and CDR2: SSHAT, FNYEAQ (reference sequence). This CDR3 reads CASSFQSTDTQYF. The CDR3 DNA sequence: TGTGCCAGCAGCTTCCAGAGCACAGATACGCAGTATTTT.

The rearrangement joins TRBV7-2 to TRBJ2-1; TRBD2 matches at 12 bases. Germline assignment: CDR1 SGHTA and CDR2 FQGNSA. The junction had 15 bases not matched to a gene; V was cut back by 3 bases and J by 9 bases. The CDR3 totals 18 residues. The CDR3 region has the DNA TGTGCCAGCAGCTTCACGGGGACTCTAGCGGGGGGGCCGAGTGAGCAGTTCTTC. Its translation: CASSFTGTLAGGPSEQFF.